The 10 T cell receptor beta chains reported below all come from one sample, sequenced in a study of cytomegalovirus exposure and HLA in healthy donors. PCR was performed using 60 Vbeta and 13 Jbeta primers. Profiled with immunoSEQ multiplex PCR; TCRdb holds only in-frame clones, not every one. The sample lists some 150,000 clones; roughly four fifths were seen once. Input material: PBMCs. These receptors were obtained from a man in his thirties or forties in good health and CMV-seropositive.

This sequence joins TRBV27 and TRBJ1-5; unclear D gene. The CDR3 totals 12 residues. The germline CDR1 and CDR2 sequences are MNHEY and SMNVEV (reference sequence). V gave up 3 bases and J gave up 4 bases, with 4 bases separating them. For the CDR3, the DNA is TGTGCCAGCAGTTTTCAGAATCAGCCCCAGCATTTT. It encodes CASSFQNQPQHF.

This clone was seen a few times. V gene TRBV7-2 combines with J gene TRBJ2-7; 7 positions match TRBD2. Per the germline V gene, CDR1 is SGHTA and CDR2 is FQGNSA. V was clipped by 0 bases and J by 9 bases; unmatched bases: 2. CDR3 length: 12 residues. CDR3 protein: CASSLAGGRQYF. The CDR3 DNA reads TGTGCCAGCAGCTTAGCGGGAGGGAGGCAGTACTTC.

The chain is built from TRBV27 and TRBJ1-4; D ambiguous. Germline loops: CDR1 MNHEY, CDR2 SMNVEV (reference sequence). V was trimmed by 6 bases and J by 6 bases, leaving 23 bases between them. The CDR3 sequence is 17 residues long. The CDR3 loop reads CASRPSRLLLMDEKLFF. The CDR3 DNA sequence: TGTGCCAGCAGACCTTCGCGACTTCTATTAATGGATGAAAAACTGTTTTTT.

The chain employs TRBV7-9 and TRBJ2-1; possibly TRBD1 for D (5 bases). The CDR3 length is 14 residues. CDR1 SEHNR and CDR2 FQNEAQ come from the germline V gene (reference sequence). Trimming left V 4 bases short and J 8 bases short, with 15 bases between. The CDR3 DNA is TGTGCCAGCAGCTCGTCCGCAGGGTTGGATGAGCAGTTCTTC. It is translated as CASSSSAGLDEQFF.

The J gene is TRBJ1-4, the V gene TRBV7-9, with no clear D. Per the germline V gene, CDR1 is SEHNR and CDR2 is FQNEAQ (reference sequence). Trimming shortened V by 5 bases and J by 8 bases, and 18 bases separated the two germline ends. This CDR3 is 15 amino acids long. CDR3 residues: CASSPNQPTGEKLFF. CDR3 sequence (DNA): TGTGCCAGCAGCCCAAACCAACCGACTGGGGAAAAACTGTTTTTT.

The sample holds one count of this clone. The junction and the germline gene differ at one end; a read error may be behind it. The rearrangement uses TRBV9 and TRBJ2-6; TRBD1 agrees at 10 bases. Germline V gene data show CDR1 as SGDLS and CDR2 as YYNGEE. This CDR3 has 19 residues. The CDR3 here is CASSVVRTGGPSGANGLTF. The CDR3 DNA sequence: TGTGCCAGCAGCGTAGTCAGGACAGGGGGACCCTCTGGGGCCAACGGCCTGACTTTC.

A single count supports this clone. CDR3 nucleotide sequence: TGTGCCAGCAGCTTGCACAGGGGGGTGAATCAGCCCCAGCATTTT. It codes for CASSLHRGVNQPQHF. V and J are TRBV11-2 and TRBJ1-5; 8 bases line up with TRBD1. Germline CDR1 reads SGHAT; CDR2 reads FQNNGV. J lost 4 bases, V lost 3 bases, and 5 bases had no gene match. The CDR3 has 15 amino acids. The full variable domain, rest sourced from reference TRBV11-2 and TRBJ1-5, is EAGVAQSPRYKIIEKRQSVAFWCNPISGHATLYWYQQILGQGPKLLIQFQNNGVVDDSQLPKDRFSAERLKGVDSTLKIQPAKLEDSAVYLCASSLHRGVNQPQHFGDGTRLSIL.

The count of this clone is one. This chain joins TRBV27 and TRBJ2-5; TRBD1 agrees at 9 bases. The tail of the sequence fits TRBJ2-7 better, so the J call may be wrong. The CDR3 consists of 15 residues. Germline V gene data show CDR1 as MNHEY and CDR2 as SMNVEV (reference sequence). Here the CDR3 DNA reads TGTGCCAGCAGTTTCCGGGACAGGGTATTCTACGAGCAGTACTTC. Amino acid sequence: CASSFRDRVFYEQYF.

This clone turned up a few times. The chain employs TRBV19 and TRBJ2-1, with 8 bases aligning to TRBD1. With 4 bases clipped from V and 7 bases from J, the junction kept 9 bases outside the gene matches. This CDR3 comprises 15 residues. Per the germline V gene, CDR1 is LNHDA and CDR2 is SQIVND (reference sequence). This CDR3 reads CASSTQPDRGNEQFF. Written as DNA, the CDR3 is TGTGCCAGTAGTACTCAACCTGACAGGGGAAATGAGCAGTTCTTC.

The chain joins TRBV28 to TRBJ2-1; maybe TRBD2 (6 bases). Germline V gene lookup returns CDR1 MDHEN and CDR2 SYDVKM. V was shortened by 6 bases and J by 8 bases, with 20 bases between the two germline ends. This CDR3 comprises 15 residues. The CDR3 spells CASRRRGASADEQFF. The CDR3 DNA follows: TGTGCCAGCAGAAGGCGGGGAGCCTCCGCAGATGAGCAGTTCTTC.